This T cell receptor beta chain emerged from a study of cytomegalovirus exposure and HLA in healthy donors. Study-level information: Within the Caucasian-associated ancestry cluster were 81% of the 398 genotyped donors. Study-wide results and caveats: Several of the most significant clusters appeared, in a later analysis, to be linked to common viral pathogens.

The PCR used 60 Vbeta and 13 Jbeta primers. Original data processing: Approximately 11 million of about 88 million unique TCR beta chains were shared, per a later count. Produced via immunoSEQ multiplex PCR; TCRdb's table is partial and in-frame only. V and J calls and clone size are given by that table; D and trimming were obtained from the DNA. The table includes 200,000 to 250,000 clones, around 80% detected once. To note about this clone: Its antigen is as yet unknown.

Material for sequencing was PBMCs. The source is a man aged 40-55 years in good health and CMV-seronegative.

CDR3 sequence reads: CASSQDRGLSPYGYTF. CDR3 nucleotide sequence: TGTGCCAGCAGCCAAGACAGGGGGCTAAGTCCCTATGGCTACACCTTC. The chain recombines TRBV4-2 with TRBJ1-2; 8 bases match TRBD1. This CDR3 is built from 16 residues. J gave up 4 bases and V 0 bases, and 7 bases lay outside the gene matches. Germline assignment: CDR1 LGHNA and CDR2 YNFKEQ.